One sample yielded the 17 T cell receptor beta chains listed below, sequenced in a study of blood T cell repertoires in COVID-19. Sequencing was performed with immunoSEQ multiplex PCR; in TCRdb, only in-frame clones are kept and a portion is missing. This sample has roughly 140,000 clones, with around 87% found just once. Sequencing was performed on PBMCs or T cells enriched from blood (not recorded which). The receptors derive from a woman in her 30s with acute COVID-19.

The chain recombines TRBV28 with TRBJ1-3, with a weak D call TRBD1 (5 bases). The CDR3 extends over 14 amino acids. V was clipped by 6 bases and J by 6 bases, with 15 bases between them. From germline, CDR1 is MDHEN and CDR2 SYDVKM. CDR3 in amino acids: CASRPTGKPNTIYF. CDR3 nucleotide sequence: TGTGCCAGCAGACCAACAGGAAAGCCAAACACCATATATTTT.

V is TRBV6-5 and J is TRBJ2-7; 10 bases map to TRBD1. The CDR3 runs 12 residues. After removal of 7 bases from V and 6 bases from J, the junction contained 3 bases not matched to a gene. The V gene's germline CDR1 is MNHEY and CDR2 SVGAGI. In nucleotides, the CDR3 is TGTGCCAGCACGGGACAGGGGAGCGAGCAGTACTTC. Translating it yields CASTGQGSEQYF.

This chain connects TRBV7-3 to TRBJ1-1, with D possibly matching TRBD1 (5 bases). Per germline, CDR1 SGHTA and CDR2 FQGTGA. Trimming removed 2 bases from V and 1 base from J, with 8 bases in between. CDR3 length: 14 amino acids. The DNA for the CDR3 is TGTGCCAGCAGCTTAGGGGCAGCGAACACTGAAGCTTTCTTT. Protein: CASSLGAANTEAFF.

The chain uses TRBV3-1 (or the pseudogene TRBV3-2) and TRBJ1-6; a possible D gene is TRBD1 (5 bases). From germline, CDR1 is LGHDT and CDR2 YNNKEL (reference sequence). The V gene lost 1 base and the J gene lost 10 bases, with 11 bases spanning the gap. CDR3 length: 14 amino acids. CDR3 nucleotide sequence: TGTGCCAGCAGCCAAGGCGGGGCTCGCTCACCCCTCCACTTT. Translating gives CASSQGGARSPLHF.

This sequence joins TRBV7-3 and TRBJ1-2; D call uncertain. CDR1 and CDR2 from the germline V gene are SGHTA and FQGTGA. Trimming cost V 5 bases and J 4 bases, with 11 bases left between them. There are 13 residues in the CDR3. The CDR3 loop is CASSMDFFYGYTF. The DNA of the CDR3 is TGTGCCAGCAGCATGGACTTCTTCTATGGCTACACCTTC.

The chain joins TRBV19 to TRBJ1-5, with TRBD1 matching 8 bases. This CDR3 contains 15 residues. The trim removed 10 bases at V and 3 bases at J, leaving 11 bases unmatched. CDR1 LNHDA and CDR2 SQIVND come from the germline V gene (reference sequence). CDR3 in DNA: TGTGCCACCGGGGGACAGGCCCTCGCCAATCAGCCCCAGCATTTT. Translated: CATGGQALANQPQHF.

The V and J genes are TRBV19 and TRBJ1-5; maybe TRBD1 (5 bases). The germline V gene encodes CDR1 LNHDA and CDR2 SQIVND (reference sequence). The ends were cut back, 5 bases at V and 2 bases at J, with 10 bases in the middle. The CDR3 totals 14 residues. Written as DNA, the CDR3 is TGTGCCAGTAGTTGGGGGGAGGGCAATCAGCCCCAGCATTTT. Translation gives CASSWGEGNQPQHF. The full variable domain, completed using reference TRBV19 and TRBJ1-5, is DGGITQSPKYLFRKEGQNVTLSCEQNLNHDAMYWYRQDPGQGLRLIYYSQIVNDFQKGDIAEGYSVSREKKESFPLTVTSAQKNPTAFYLCASSWGEGNQPQHFGDGTRLSIL.

The gene calls are TRBV25-1 and TRBJ2-5; TRBD2 is a possible D gene (5 bases). V shed 5 bases and J shed 5 bases, with 12 bases lying between them. The CDR3 extends over 13 amino acids. Germline loops: CDR1 MGHDK, CDR2 SYGVNS. This chain's CDR3 is CASSQFGSETQYF. CDR3 coding DNA: TGTGCCAGCAGTCAATTTGGGAGCGAGACCCAGTACTTC.

The chain uses TRBV6-5 and TRBJ2-7, with a weak D call TRBD2 (6 bases). V was shortened by 0 bases and J by 5 bases, with 14 bases between the two germline ends. Germline V gene lookup returns CDR1 MNHEY and CDR2 SVGAGI. The length of the CDR3 is 15 residues. The CDR3 spells CASSYSWGVGNEQYF. The CDR3 nucleotides read TGTGCCAGCAGTTACTCATGGGGGGTAGGAAACGAGCAGTACTTC.

This CDR3 is CATSINRGAYEQYF. DNA of the CDR3: TGTGCCACCAGCATTAACAGGGGGGCCTACGAGCAGTACTTC. This chain uses TRBV15 with TRBJ2-7, with 8 positions matching TRBD1. This CDR3 comprises 14 residues. Germline CDR1 and CDR2: LNHNV and YYDKDF (reference sequence). V dropped 4 bases and J dropped 2; count of bases not matched to a gene: 4. Full variable domain (remainder filled in from reference TRBV15 and TRBJ2-7): DAMVIQNPRYQVTQFGKPVTLSCSQTLNHNVMYWYQQKSSQAPKLLFHYYDKDFNNEADTPDNFQSRRPNTSFCFLDIRSPGLGDTAMYLCATSINRGAYEQYFGPGTRLTVT.

The V gene is TRBV7-3, the J gene TRBJ2-4; 7 bases line up with TRBD1. The J segment lost 6 bases and the V segment lost 5 bases, leaving 10 bases of the junction unmatched. CDR1 and CDR2 (germline): SGHTA, FQGTGA. This CDR3 spans 15 amino acids. The CDR3 nucleotides read TGTGCCAGCAGCCCTGGAACAGGGGCCTTAAACATTCAGTACTTC. Protein: CASSPGTGALNIQYF.

The chain combines TRBV11-3 with TRBJ2-3; 13 bases line up with TRBD2. The germline gives CDR1 SGHNT, CDR2 YENEEA. V was clipped by 4 bases and J by 3 bases; unmatched bases: 1. The CDR3 sequence is 15 residues long. The CDR3 nucleotides read TGTGCCAGCAGCTCGGGACTAGCGGGAACAGATACGCAGTATTTT. Its protein is CASSSGLAGTDTQYF. Complete variable domain (other parts from reference TRBV11-3 and TRBJ2-3): EAGVVQSPRYKIIEKKQPVAFWCNPISGHNTLYWYLQNLGQGPELLIRYENEEAVDDSQLPKDRFSAERLKGVDSTLKIQPAELGDSAVYLCASSSGLAGTDTQYFGPGTRLTVL.

J is TRBJ1-5 and V is TRBV6-1; D gene unclear. Trimming stripped 3 bases from V and 2 bases from J, with 17 bases between. This CDR3 region has 17 residues. Germline V gene sequence: CDR1 MNHNS, CDR2 SASEGT. The CDR3 region is CASSDPRPLPRNQPQHF. The CDR3, as DNA: TGTGCCAGCAGTGACCCTAGGCCGCTTCCCCGCAATCAGCCCCAGCATTTT.

The chain carries TRBV6-5 and TRBJ2-2; D may be TRBD2 (6 bases). Germline assignment: CDR1 MNHEY and CDR2 SVGAGI. Trimming stripped 9 bases from V and 1 base from J, with 15 bases between. This CDR3 is 15 amino acids long. The CDR3 nucleotides are TGTGCCAGTTTATCGGCGGGGAGGAACACCGGGGAGCTGTTTTTT. Residues: CASLSAGRNTGELFF.

The chain recombines TRBV7-2 with TRBJ1-2, with 9 positions matching TRBD1. Trimming at V came to 4 bases and at J to 6 bases, leaving 6 bases not matched to a gene. Germline CDR1 SGHTA, CDR2 FQGNSA. The CDR3 totals 14 residues. DNA for the CDR3: TGTGCCAGCAGCTACCCAGACAGGGGGGATGGCTACACCTTC. Its protein product is CASSYPDRGDGYTF. The complete variable domain, with remaining parts taken from reference TRBV7-2 and TRBJ1-2, reads GAGVSQSPSNKVTEKGKDVELRCDPISGHTALYWYRQSLGQGLEFLIYFQGNSAPDKSGLPSDRFSAERTGGSVSTLTIQRTQQEDSAVYLCASSYPDRGDGYTFGSGTRLTVV.

This chain connects TRBV7-4 to TRBJ1-5; maybe TRBD1 (6 bases). Germline CDR1 SGHVT, CDR2 SQSDAQ. The ends were cut back, 3 bases at V and 4 bases at J, with 16 bases in the middle. This CDR3 has 16 amino acids. CDR3 nucleotides: TGTGCCAGCAGCTTGCCAGGGGTCCTCCTTAATCAGCCCCAGCATTTT. Encoded protein: CASSLPGVLLNQPQHF.

The chain uses TRBV6-5 and TRBJ2-5; the D gene is possibly TRBD1 (5 bases). The CDR3 has 14 residues. Looked up from germline, CDR1 is MNHEY and CDR2 is SVGAGI. Between the trimmed V and J ends, which lost 6 bases and 5 bases, there was a span of 16 bases. CDR3 amino acids: CASSSRVFGETQYF. The CDR3 nucleotides are TGTGCCAGCAGCTCCAGGGTGTTTGGGGAGACCCAGTACTTC.